This T cell receptor beta chain comes out of a study of OX40 agonist ivuxolimab in advanced cancers. Study details: Intravenous ivuxolimab at 0.01 to 10 mg/kg was given to patients every 2 weeks. The study, taken as a whole, reports: Partly responding patients at 0.1-3.0 mg/kg showed some of the smallest clonal expansion.

Note on this clone: No antigen is known for it.

Sequenced by immunoSEQ multiplex PCR; TCRdb stores in-frame clones only, minus some. Of 50,000 to 75,000 clones in the sample, more than 75% were seen once. The CDR3 consists of 16 residues. V was pared by 6 bases and J by 6 bases, with 21 bases between. Germline V gene lookup returns CDR1 SGHDT and CDR2 YYEEEE. This chain uses TRBV5-6 with TRBJ2-2; maybe TRBD2 (6 bases). This receptor was obtained from an adult with an advanced solid tumor such as melanoma, head and neck, liver or kidney cancer. Material: CD4+ or CD8+ T cells sorted from blood, obtained in a trial of the OX40 agonist ivuxolimab. This CDR3 reads CASTSLQERRAGELFF. Here the CDR3 DNA reads TGTGCCAGCACTTCTCTTCAGGAGAGGAGGGCCGGGGAGCTGTTTTTT.